This T cell receptor (beta chain) comes out of a study of vaccination effects on CD4 cells after COVID-19. At the level of the study: Post-vaccine specimens arrived a median 72 days past the second dose.

After removal of 3 bases from V and 7 bases from J, the junction contained 5 bases not matched to a gene. This CDR3 is built from 13 residues. Germline assignment: CDR1 SGHTA and CDR2 FQGNSA. Libraries were prepared by immunoSEQ multiplex PCR; TCRdb keeps only in-frame clonotypes and omits some of them. The data contain about 22,000 clones, approximately 70% of them singletons. This clone showed up just once. Its antigen is still unknown. Expansion with viral peptide pools was applied to antigen-specific CD4+ T cells by the ViraFEST assay prior to sequencing. Upon completion of more than eight days in culture, CD4+ T cells were isolated. As their vaccination, participants received two doses of either BNT162b2 or mRNA-1273. The study found no prior SARS-CoV-2 infection in the vaccine recipients, who tested negative for nucleocapsid antibodies. PBMC cultures contained 2 million or so cells per well, approximately 11 IU/ml IL-2 and around 9.9 ug/ml peptides. Both day 3 and day 7 saw half the medium replaced with IL-2 medium.

This TCR was recovered from a human donor who received a COVID-19 vaccine. The chain couples TRBV7-2 to TRBJ1-1; 7 bases agree with TRBD1. The source material was CD4+ T cells from PBMCs cultured with HCoV-NL63 spike peptides, sampled after COVID-19 vaccination. The CDR3 sequence: CASSLTGSLEAFF. The CDR3 DNA reads as TGTGCCAGCAGCTTGACAGGGAGTCTTGAAGCTTTCTTT.